The next 27 T cell receptor beta chains were all read from a single sample in a study of cytotoxic CD8 clonotypes in ibrutinib-treated CLL. Libraries were prepared by immunoSEQ multiplex PCR; TCRdb keeps only in-frame clonotypes and omits some of them. This sample yields hundreds of thousands of clones, of which roughly 70% are seen a single time; approximately 15% belongs to the top ten. This sample comprised PBMCs, obtained after 24 months of ibrutinib treatment. The receptors originated from a human donor with chronic lymphocytic leukemia.

The chain employs TRBV6-5 and TRBJ2-7; unclear D gene. Germline V gene data show CDR1 as MNHEY and CDR2 as SVGAGI. Trimming cost V 5 bases and J 7 bases, with 9 bases left between them. The CDR3 is 11 residues long. The CDR3: CASSEMREQYF. The CDR3 DNA reads as TGTGCCAGCAGTGAAATGAGGGAGCAGTACTTC.

V and J are TRBV5-6 and TRBJ2-4; TRBD1 matches 8 bases. This CDR3 is 18 amino acids long. Trimming at V came to 4 bases and at J to 1 base, leaving 13 bases not matched to a gene. Germline V gene sequence: CDR1 SGHDT, CDR2 YYEEEE. The CDR3: CASSPTGVPLRAKNIQYF. Written as DNA, the CDR3 is TGTGCCAGCAGCCCGACAGGGGTTCCCCTTAGGGCCAAAAACATTCAGTACTTC.

V usage is TRBV20-1 and J usage is TRBJ2-1; the D is unclear. Per germline, CDR1 DFQATT and CDR2 SNEGSKA (reference sequence). Between the trimmed V and J ends, which lost 5 bases and 4 bases, there was a span of 6 bases. CDR3 length: 11 amino acids. For the CDR3, the DNA is TGCAGTGCTTTCGGGTACAATGAGCAGTTCTTC. Encoded protein: CSAFGYNEQFF.

The chain recombines TRBV7-3 with TRBJ2-5, with a possible D match to TRBD1 (8 bases). Trimming took off 3 bases at V and 5 bases at J, with 16 bases between the two ends. The germline gives CDR1 SGHTA, CDR2 FQGTGA. CDR3 length equals 15 residues. The CDR3 loop is CASSFGQGGQETQYF. CDR3 in DNA: TGTGCCAGCAGCTTCGGACAGGGAGGGCAGGAGACCCAGTACTTC.

The DNA of the CDR3 is TGTGCCTGGAGTGTACTGGGGTTTTCCTACGAGCAGTACTTC. Its translation is CAWSVLGFSYEQYF. The chain recombines TRBV30 with TRBJ2-7; unclear D gene. From germline, CDR1 is GTSNPN and CDR2 SVGIG (reference sequence). The V gene lost 0 bases and the J gene lost 1 base, with 10 bases spanning the gap. The CDR3 runs to 14 residues.

This CDR3 is CASSWGHLETQYF. The CDR3, as DNA: TGTGCCAGCAGCTGGGGACATTTGGAGACCCAGTACTTC. V and J are TRBV5-4 and TRBJ2-5, with D possibly being TRBD1 (6 bases). Trimming took off 3 bases at V and 5 bases at J, with 11 bases between the two ends. CDR1 is SGHNT and CDR2 is YYREEE in the germline V gene (reference sequence). CDR3 length: 13 residues.

The chain carries TRBV18 and TRBJ2-6; no reliable D call. Trimming cost V 1 base and J 1 base, with 8 bases left between them. Per the germline V gene, CDR1 is KGHSH and CDR2 is LQKENI. This CDR3 has 16 residues. CDR3 protein: CASSPLASSGANVLTF. CDR3 sequence (DNA): TGTGCCAGCTCACCACTCGCGAGTTCTGGGGCCAACGTCCTGACTTTC.

This clone was seen once. CDR3 loop: CASSQGGRANVNEQFF. The CDR3 region has the DNA TGCGCCAGCAGCCAAGGAGGAAGGGCTAACGTTAATGAGCAGTTCTTC. This chain joins TRBV4-1 and TRBJ2-1; D remains unclear. V lost 1 base and J 7 bases, leaving 17 bases between the germline ends. The CDR3 contains 16 residues. The germline gives CDR1 MGHRA, CDR2 YSYEKL.

In its sample, this clone was seen a few times. The CDR3 nucleotides are TGTGCCACACGACAGGACACGAACACCGGGGAGCTGTTTTTT. This encodes CATRQDTNTGELFF. V usage is TRBV19 and J usage is TRBJ2-2, with D maybe TRBD1 (6 bases). The CDR3 spans 14 residues. Trimming removed 10 bases at V and 0 bases at J, with 12 bases between. Germline V gene lookup returns CDR1 LNHDA and CDR2 SQIVND (reference sequence).

V and J are TRBV5-1 and TRBJ2-7; TRBD2 agrees at 7 bases. V dropped 6 bases and J dropped 2; count of bases not matched to a gene: 8. The CDR3 contains 14 residues. CDR1 is SGHRS and CDR2 is YFSETQ in the germline V gene. CDR3: CASTSGTKAYEQYF. CDR3 nucleotide sequence: TGCGCCAGCACATCCGGGACTAAAGCCTACGAGCAGTACTTC.

The chain links TRBV28 to TRBJ1-4; D not resolved. Looked up from germline, CDR1 is MDHEN and CDR2 is SYDVKM. This CDR3 has 15 amino acids. Trimming stripped 1 base from V and 0 bases from J, with 6 bases between. CDR3 DNA: TGTGCCAGCAGTTTATACCCTCCAACTAATGAAAAACTGTTTTTT. This encodes CASSLYPPTNEKLFF.

The chain joins TRBV7-8 to TRBJ1-6; 7 nucleotides match TRBD1. Germline-derived CDR1 and CDR2 are SGHVS and FQNEAQ. The CDR3 runs 15 residues. V shed 5 bases, J shed 4 bases, and the junction held 5 bases outside the gene matches. Written as DNA, the CDR3 is TGTGCCAGCAGCCCGGGACAGCTTTATAATTCACCCCTCCACTTT. It is translated as CASSPGQLYNSPLHF.

Only a few counts were recorded for this clone. This chain joins TRBV6-1 and TRBJ1-1; D is possibly TRBD1 (6 bases). CDR1 is MNHNS and CDR2 is SASEGT in the germline V gene. The CDR3 contains 12 residues. V lost 10 bases and J 2 bases, leaving 11 bases between the germline ends. CDR3 nucleotide sequence: TGTGCCACGCGGACAGTAAACACTGAAGCTTTCTTT. Protein product: CATRTVNTEAFF.

This clone was recorded only once. J is TRBJ2-3 and V is TRBV5-3; 10 bases map to TRBD2. TRBV5-3 is sorted into the ORF group, with uncertain function. Unmatched junction bases numbered 6, after V lost 0 bases and J lost 2 bases. This CDR3 has 17 amino acids. CDR3 sequence reads: CARSLGWTSGYTDTQYF. The CDR3 region has the DNA TGTGCCAGAAGCTTGGGTTGGACTAGCGGATACACAGATACGCAGTATTTT.

The V gene is TRBV18, the J gene TRBJ1-1; possible D gene TRBD1, 5 bases. The CDR3 totals 14 residues. Germline CDR1 KGHSH, CDR2 LQKENI. The V end was cut by 1 base, the J end by 1 base, with 7 bases between. CDR3 residues: CASSPLGTNTEAFF. The CDR3 nucleotides are TGTGCCAGCTCACCACTGGGGACGAACACTGAAGCTTTCTTT.

In its sample, this clone was seen a few times. The rearrangement joins TRBV25-1 to TRBJ2-7, with 7 bases identical to TRBD1. This CDR3 has 15 residues. Per the germline V gene, CDR1 is MGHDK and CDR2 is SYGVNS. The V gene end was trimmed by 4 bases and the J gene end by 6 bases; junction bases not matched to a gene: 12. The CDR3 is CASSVSRGLIPEQYF. The CDR3 nucleotides are TGTGCCAGCAGTGTGTCAAGGGGGCTTATTCCCGAGCAGTACTTC.

The J gene is TRBJ2-5, the V gene TRBV14; the D gene could be TRBD1 or TRBD2 (5 bases each). This CDR3 comprises 14 residues. Trimming left V 9 bases short and J 3 bases short, with 17 bases between. CDR1 and CDR2 from the germline V gene are SGHDN and FVKESK. Here the CDR3 reads CARETGPGKETQYF. In DNA form, the CDR3 reads TGTGCCAGGGAGACGGGACCGGGAAAAGAGACCCAGTACTTC. Filled out from reference TRBV14 and TRBJ2-5, the complete variable domain reads EAGVTQFPSHSVIEKGQTVTLRCDPISGHDNLYWYRRVMGKEIKFLLHFVKESKQDESGMPNNRFLAERTGGTYSTLKVQPAELEDSGVYFCARETGPGKETQYFGPGTRLLVL.

This clone was picked up a small number of times. The chain combines TRBV5-1 with TRBJ2-3; 9 bases agree with TRBD2. Per germline, CDR1 SGHRS and CDR2 YFSETQ. V trimming: 6 bases; J trimming: 2 bases; junction bases outside the gene matches: 10. The CDR3 length is 16 residues. CDR3 DNA sequence: TGCGCCAGCACCCGACTAGCGGCCATTTACACAGATACGCAGTATTTT. It yields the protein CASTRLAAIYTDTQYF.

The V gene is TRBV7-2, the J gene TRBJ2-2, with 12 bases matching TRBD2. The CDR3 loop spans 14 amino acids. The V segment lost 5 bases and the J segment 13 bases; nucleotides outside the gene matches: 8. The germline CDR1 and CDR2 sequences are SGHTA and FQGNSA. The CDR3 coding sequence is TGTGCCAGCAGCGTCGGGACTAGCGGGTTCTCGCTGTTTTTT. As protein: CASSVGTSGFSLFF.

This clone was detected only a few times. CDR3 in DNA: TGTGCCAGCAGGTCGACGGGAGTAAACACTGAAGCTTTCTTT. Protein sequence: CASRSTGVNTEAFF. V and J are TRBV6-1 and TRBJ1-1; D gene ambiguous. This CDR3 is built from 14 residues. From germline, CDR1 is MNHNS and CDR2 SASEGT. Trimming left V 6 bases short and J 2 bases short, with 13 bases between.

The V call is TRBV11-3, the J call TRBJ2-7; 8 bases are shared with TRBD2. Per the germline V gene, CDR1 is SGHNT and CDR2 is YENEEA. Losses at the gene ends were 2 bases for V and 2 bases for J; bases not matched to a gene: 2. The CDR3 sequence is 14 residues long. The chain's CDR3 is CASSLTSGPYEQYF. CDR3 sequence (DNA): TGTGCCAGCAGCTTAACTAGCGGCCCCTACGAGCAGTACTTC.

The chain has TRBV29-1 and TRBJ2-1, with D perhaps TRBD2 (5 bases). V was pared by 2 bases and J by 1 base, with 9 bases between. Germline values: CDR1 SQVTM, CDR2 ANQGSEA. This CDR3 is 14 amino acids long. CDR3 bases: TGCAGCGTTGAAAGGCGGGTTTCCTACAATGAGCAGTTCTTC. This sequence encodes CSVERRVSYNEQFF.

In its sample, this clone was seen a few times. V and J are TRBV6-6 and TRBJ1-2; 7 nucleotides agree with TRBD1. J was trimmed by 4 bases and V by 7 bases; bases with no gene match: 3. This CDR3 has 12 amino acids. Looked up from germline, CDR1 is MNHNY and CDR2 is SVGAGI (reference sequence). The CDR3 nucleotides are TGTGCCAGCACCGAGGGGGCCTATGGCTACACCTTC. Translated: CASTEGAYGYTF.

The V and J genes are TRBV5-1 and TRBJ2-6; TRBD1 matches 9 bases. The germline CDR1 and CDR2 sequences are SGHRS and YFSETQ. This CDR3 region has 18 residues. The V and J ends lost 0 bases and 0 bases, in that order; junction bases with no gene match: 4. CDR3 sequence reads: CASSLEGTGSSGANVLTF. The CDR3 DNA sequence: TGCGCCAGCAGCTTGGAGGGGACAGGGTCCTCTGGGGCCAACGTCCTGACTTTC.

The chain couples TRBV30 to TRBJ2-1; D is undetermined. The CDR3 has 11 residues. Trimming stripped 8 bases from V and 3 bases from J, with 8 bases between. The V gene's germline CDR1 is GTSNPN and CDR2 SVGIG (reference sequence). The CDR3 sequence is CALGLYNEQFF. The CDR3 bases are TGTGCCCTCGGGCTCTACAATGAGCAGTTCTTC.

CDR3 residues: CASSYRTQFDTQYF. CDR3 bases: TGTGCCAGCAGTTACCGTACACAGTTCGATACGCAGTATTTT. This chain connects TRBV6-6 to TRBJ2-3; no reliable D call. V shed 2 bases and J shed 6 bases, with 12 bases lying between them. The CDR3 length is 14 residues. In germline, CDR1 is MNHNY, CDR2 SVGAGI (reference sequence).

The gene calls are TRBV13 and TRBJ2-1, with D perhaps matching TRBD1 (5 bases). Germline CDR1 reads PRHDT; CDR2 reads FYEKMQ (reference sequence). V was cut by 2 bases and J by 6 bases, with 11 bases left in between. This CDR3 region has 14 residues. The CDR3 DNA reads as TGTGCCAGCAGCTTACCCAGCACAGGCAATGAGCAGTTCTTC. Translating it yields CASSLPSTGNEQFF.